This TCR beta chain derives from a study of blood T cell repertoires in COVID-19. Study overall: Sources were T cells, B-cell-depleted T cells, or PBMCs; the material itself was cDNA or gDNA.

J was trimmed by 9 bases and V by 0 bases; bases with no gene match: 4. The CDR3 loop spans 14 amino acids. The germline CDR1 and CDR2 sequences are SGDLS and YYNGEE. Clones were sequenced by immunoSEQ multiplex PCR, and TCRdb holds only the in-frame ones, with some missing. The repertoire holds about 370,000 clones, with 85% to 90% as singletons. The TCR sequence derives from a man in his late teens or twenties who had recovered from COVID-19. This chain joins TRBV9 and TRBJ2-1; 9 bases are a match to TRBD2. The sequenced sample consisted of PBMCs or T cells enriched from blood (not recorded which). CDR3 DNA sequence: TGTGCCAGCAGCGTAGTAGCGGGGGCAGGTGAGCAGTTCTTC. Translated, it gives CASSVVAGAGEQFF.